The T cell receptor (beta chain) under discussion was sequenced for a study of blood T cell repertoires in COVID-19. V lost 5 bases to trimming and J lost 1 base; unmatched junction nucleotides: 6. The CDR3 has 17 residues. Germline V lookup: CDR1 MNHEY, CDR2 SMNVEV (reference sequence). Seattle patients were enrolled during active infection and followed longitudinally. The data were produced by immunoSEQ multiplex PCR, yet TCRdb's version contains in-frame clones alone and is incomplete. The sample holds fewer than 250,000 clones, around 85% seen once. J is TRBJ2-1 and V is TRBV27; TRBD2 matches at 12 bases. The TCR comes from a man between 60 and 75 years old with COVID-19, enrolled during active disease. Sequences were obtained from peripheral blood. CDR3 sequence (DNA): TGTGCCAGCAGTCACGGGACTAGCGGGTCTTCCTACAATGAGCAGTTCTTC. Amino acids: CASSHGTSGSSYNEQFF.